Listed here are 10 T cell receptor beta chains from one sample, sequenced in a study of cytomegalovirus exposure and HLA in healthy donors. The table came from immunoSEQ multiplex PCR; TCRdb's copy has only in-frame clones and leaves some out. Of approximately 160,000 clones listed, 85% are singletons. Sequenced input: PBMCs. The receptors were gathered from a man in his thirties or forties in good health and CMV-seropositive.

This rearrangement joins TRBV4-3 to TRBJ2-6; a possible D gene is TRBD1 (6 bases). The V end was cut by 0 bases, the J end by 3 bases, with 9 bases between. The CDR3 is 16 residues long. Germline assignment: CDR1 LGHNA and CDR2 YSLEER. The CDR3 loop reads CASSQDRGSGANVLTF. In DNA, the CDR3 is TGCGCCAGCAGCCAAGACAGGGGAAGTGGGGCCAACGTCCTGACTTTC.

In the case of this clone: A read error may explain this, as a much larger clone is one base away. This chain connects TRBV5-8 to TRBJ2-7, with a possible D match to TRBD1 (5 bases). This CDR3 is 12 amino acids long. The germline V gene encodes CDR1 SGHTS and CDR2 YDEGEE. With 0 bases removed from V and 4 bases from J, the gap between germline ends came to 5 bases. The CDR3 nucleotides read TGTGCCAGCAGCTTGGAGGGGTACGAGCAGTACTTC. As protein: CASSLEGYEQYF.

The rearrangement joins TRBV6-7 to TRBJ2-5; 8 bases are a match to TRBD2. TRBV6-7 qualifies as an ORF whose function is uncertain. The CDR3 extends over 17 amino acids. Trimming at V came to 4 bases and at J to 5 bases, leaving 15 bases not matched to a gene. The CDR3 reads CASSFYPTGGAYETQYF. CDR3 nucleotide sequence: TGTGCCAGCAGTTTCTACCCTACCGGGGGGGCCTACGAGACCCAGTACTTC.

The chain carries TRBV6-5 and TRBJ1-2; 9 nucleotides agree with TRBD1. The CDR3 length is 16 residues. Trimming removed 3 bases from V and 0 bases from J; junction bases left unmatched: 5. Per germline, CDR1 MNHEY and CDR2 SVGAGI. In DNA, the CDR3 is TGTGCCAGCAGTTATTCGGGACAGGGTACTAACTATGGCTACACCTTC. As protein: CASSYSGQGTNYGYTF.

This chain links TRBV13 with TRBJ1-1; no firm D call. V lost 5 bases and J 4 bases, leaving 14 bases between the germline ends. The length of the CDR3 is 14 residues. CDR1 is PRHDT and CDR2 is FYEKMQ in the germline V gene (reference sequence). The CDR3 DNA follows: TGTGCCAGCAGCCCCTCTACCGAGGTCACTGAAGCTTTCTTT. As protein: CASSPSTEVTEAFF.

The CDR3 nucleotides are TGTGCCAGCAGCTTACTCGGGGGTCCCACAGATACGCAGTATTTT. Translating it yields CASSLLGGPTDTQYF. V and J are TRBV7-2 and TRBJ2-3, with D perhaps TRBD2 (6 bases). Germline loops: CDR1 SGHTA, CDR2 FQGNSA. V shed 2 bases and J shed 2 bases, with 11 bases lying between them. The CDR3 is 15 residues long.

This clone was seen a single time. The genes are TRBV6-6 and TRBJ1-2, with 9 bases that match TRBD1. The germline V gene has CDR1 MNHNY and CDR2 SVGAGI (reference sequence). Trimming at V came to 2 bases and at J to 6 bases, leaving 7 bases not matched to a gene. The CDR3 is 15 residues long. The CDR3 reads CASSYRGDRVDGYTF. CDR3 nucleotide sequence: TGTGCCAGCAGTTACCGGGGGGACAGGGTTGATGGCTACACCTTC.

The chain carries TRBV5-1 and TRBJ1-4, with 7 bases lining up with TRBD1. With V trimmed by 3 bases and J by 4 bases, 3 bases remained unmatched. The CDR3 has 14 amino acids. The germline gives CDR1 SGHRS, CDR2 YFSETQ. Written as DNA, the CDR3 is TGCGCCAGCAGCTCCGACAGGGATAATGAAAAACTGTTTTTT. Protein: CASSSDRDNEKLFF.

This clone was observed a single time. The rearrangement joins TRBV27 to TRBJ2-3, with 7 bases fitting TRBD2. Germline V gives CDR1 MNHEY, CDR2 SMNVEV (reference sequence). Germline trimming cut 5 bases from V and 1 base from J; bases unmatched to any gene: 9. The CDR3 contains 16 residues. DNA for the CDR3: TGTGCCAGCAGTACGCCCCGGGACTATGGCACAGATACGCAGTATTTT. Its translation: CASSTPRDYGTDTQYF.

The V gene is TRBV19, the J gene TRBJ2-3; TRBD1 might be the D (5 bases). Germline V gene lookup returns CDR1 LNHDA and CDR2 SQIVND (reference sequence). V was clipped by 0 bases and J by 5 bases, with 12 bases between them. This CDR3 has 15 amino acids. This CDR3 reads CASSIEGHTLDTQYF. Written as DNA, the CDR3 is TGTGCCAGTAGTATAGAAGGACATACCTTAGATACGCAGTATTTT.